These 9 T cell receptor beta chains were sequenced from one sample in a study of T-cell reconstitution after alpha-beta-depleted transplantation in children. A library of TCRbeta sequences, prepared with unique molecular identifiers, was generated. TCRdb recomputed calls from the PCR reads with MiXCR, one row per CDR3 protein. Here the sample spans about 830,000 distinct CDR3 sequences, about 16% being singletons. This specimen was PBMCs, mostly from graft donor cells, taken 360 days after TCRalphabeta/CD19-depleted stem cell transplant. These receptors all come from a male patient aged 10 to 17 who had a stem cell transplant for acute lymphoblastic leukemia, so the T cells may come from the graft donor.

This clonotype was picked up a small number of times. The rearrangement joins TRBV5-1 to TRBJ2-2; D is possibly TRBD1 (6 bases). CDR1 and CDR2 from the germline V gene are SGHRS and YFSETQ. This CDR3 is 15 amino acids long. With 0 bases removed from V and 1 base from J, the gap between germline ends came to 7 bases. Here the CDR3 reads CASSLVQGNTGELFF. The CDR3 nucleotides are TGCGCCAGCAGCTTGGTACAGGGGAACACCGGGGAGCTGTTTTTT.

This clonotype has a handful of counts. This chain connects TRBV24-1 to TRBJ2-1; 10 bases are a match to TRBD2. V lost 3 bases and J lost 4; bases outside the gene matches: 11. The CDR3 runs to 18 residues. Germline V gene data show CDR1 as KGHDR and CDR2 as SFDVKD. The CDR3 loop reads CATSDGSGRAGIYNEQFF. The CDR3 region has the DNA TGTGCCACCAGTGATGGGAGCGGGAGGGCCGGGATATACAATGAGCAGTTCTTC.

V usage is TRBV12-3 or TRBV12-4 and J usage is TRBJ1-5, with no clear D. The CDR3 is 13 residues long. V shed 7 bases and J shed 2 bases, with 9 bases lying between them. The CDR3 spells CASTRRGNQPQHF. Written as DNA, the CDR3 is TGTGCCAGCACCCGTCGGGGCAATCAGCCCCAGCATTTT.

This sequence joins TRBV12-3 or TRBV12-4 and TRBJ2-3, with a weak D call TRBD2 (6 bases). V was pared by 8 bases and J by 2 bases, with 17 bases between. This CDR3 has 15 amino acids. The chain's CDR3 is CASVRRALDTDTQYF. CDR3 in DNA: TGTGCCAGCGTTAGGAGGGCTTTAGACACAGATACGCAGTATTTT.

The V and J genes are TRBV7-8 and TRBJ2-7; D perhaps matches TRBD2 (5 bases). The CDR3 spans 13 residues. Germline values: CDR1 SGHVS, CDR2 FQNEAQ. V gave up 9 bases and J gave up 2 bases, with 14 bases separating them. CDR3 sequence (DNA): TGTGCCAGTCAATTGGACTTACCCTACGAGCAGTACTTC. Encoded protein: CASQLDLPYEQYF.

The rearrangement uses TRBV3-1 and TRBJ2-2, with a weak D call TRBD1 (6 bases). Germline loops: CDR1 LGHDT, CDR2 YNNKEL (reference sequence). The CDR3 covers 15 residues. Trimming shortened V by 2 bases and J by 3 bases, and 10 bases separated the two germline ends. CDR3 DNA sequence: TGTGCCAGCAGCCAACTCACAGGGTACACCGGGGAGCTGTTTTTT. It yields the protein CASSQLTGYTGELFF.

The chain couples TRBV5-1 to TRBJ1-2; perhaps TRBD1 as D (6 bases). Trimming took 6 bases from V and 3 from J, leaving 18 bases between them. The CDR3 covers 15 residues. Germline V gene sequence: CDR1 SGHRS, CDR2 YFSETQ. The CDR3 here is CASTRGQGPYYGYTF. Here the CDR3 DNA reads TGCGCCAGCACCCGGGGGCAGGGGCCCTACTATGGCTACACCTTC.

The table lists this clonotype with a few counts. The chain joins TRBV29-1 to TRBJ2-5; D may be TRBD1 (5 bases). The germline CDR1 and CDR2 sequences are SQVTM and ANQGSEA. V lost 5 bases and J 4 bases, leaving 11 bases between the germline ends. The CDR3 covers 12 residues. This chain's CDR3 is CSVIGDVETQYF. CDR3 nucleotides: TGCAGCGTTATAGGGGATGTAGAGACCCAGTACTTC. Variable domain in full (rest from reference TRBV29-1 and TRBJ2-5): SAVISQKPSRDICQRGTSLTIQCQVDSQVTMMFWYRQQPGQSLTLIATANQGSEATYESGFVIDKFPISRPNLTFSTLTVSNMSPEDSSIYLCSVIGDVETQYFGPGTRLLVL.

The CDR3 here is CASSSHREGARVYNEQFF. The CDR3 nucleotides read TGTGCCAGCAGCAGTCACCGTGAGGGGGCAAGGGTCTACAATGAGCAGTTCTTC. The chain couples TRBV7-8 to TRBJ2-1; 7 bases fit TRBD1. Trimming at V came to 5 bases and at J to 3 bases, leaving 16 bases not matched to a gene. The length of the CDR3 is 18 residues. CDR1 and CDR2 (germline): SGHVS, FQNEAQ.